The T cell receptor (beta chain) under discussion was sequenced for a study of human T cells and chemical hapten exposure. As for time point: patch test 2, 6 weeks after DPC sensitization. Noted treatment: therapeutic diphenylcyclopropenone sensitization with weekly scalp DPC. Trimming cost V 3 bases and J 7 bases; bases outside gene matches: 4. This CDR3 has 14 amino acids. Germline V lookup: CDR1 SGHAT, CDR2 FQNNGV. TCRdb analysed the RACE reads with MiXCR anew, one entry per CDR3 protein. There are roughly 30,000 distinct CDR3 sequences in the sample; more than 8% occur only once, and 6.6% lies in the top ten. There are many counts of this clonotype.

V gene TRBV11-2 combines with J gene TRBJ2-1; TRBD2 matches 9 bases. The receptor was derived from a young man with alopecia areata. Some clones in this sample may be carry-over from other donors' samples. Sequencing was performed on whole blood, taken in connection with sensitization to the hapten diphenylcyclopropenone (DPC). In DNA, the CDR3 is TGTGCCAGCAGCTTCGGGACTAGCATGAATGAGCAGTTCTTC. It codes for CASSFGTSMNEQFF.